Sequencing of this TCR beta chain was carried out in a study of T cell responses to AZD1222 COVID-19 vaccine. Study-wide results and caveats: There were mostly white British donors and more females than males, and clonal diversity was possibly underestimated.

Points on this clone: Its target is not known.

The repertoire was sequenced with immunoSEQ multiplex PCR; TCRdb's copy has only in-frame clones and lacks some. The sample has some 120,000 clones, 80% to 85% seen once. J lost 7 bases, V lost 6 bases, and 0 bases had no gene match. Germline lookup yields CDR1 MNHEY and CDR2 SVGAGI. The CDR3 spans 13 residues. V gene TRBV6-5 combines with J gene TRBJ2-1, with 13 bases fitting TRBD2. The source of this sequence is an adult in good health. Sequencing used peripheral blood, obtained on day 0 of AZD1222 vaccination. CDR3 sequence reads: CASRLAGGNEQFF. The DNA for the CDR3 is TGTGCCAGCAGACTAGCGGGGGGGAATGAGCAGTTCTTC.